One TCR beta chain is described in this entry. V lost 5 bases and J 5 bases, leaving 12 bases between the germline ends. Germline CDR1 and CDR2: SGHAT and FQNNGV. This CDR3 has 13 amino acids. Original analysis: For nucleated cells, counts were estimated from reference gene primer amplification. The assay was immunoSEQ multiplex PCR, and TCRdb's table has in-frame clones only and misses some. V, J and clone size are taken as reported in that table, and D and trimming were inferred from the DNA itself. The table includes about 180,000 clones, approximately 83% detected once. Patients from Seattle were sampled longitudinally, starting during active infection. The entry originates in a study of blood T cell repertoires in COVID-19. About the study: COVID-19 samples from acute and convalescent phases originated in the United States, Italy and Spain. Sources were T cells, B-cell-depleted T cells, or PBMCs; the material itself was cDNA or gDNA.

This sequence originates from a middle-aged woman with COVID-19, enrolled during active disease. Sequencing was done on a sample of peripheral blood. The chain is built from TRBV11-2 and TRBJ1-1; D is undetermined. CDR3 in DNA: TGTGCCAGCAGCCTCGTAGAGCGAACTGAAGCTTTCTTT. Protein: CASSLVERTEAFF.